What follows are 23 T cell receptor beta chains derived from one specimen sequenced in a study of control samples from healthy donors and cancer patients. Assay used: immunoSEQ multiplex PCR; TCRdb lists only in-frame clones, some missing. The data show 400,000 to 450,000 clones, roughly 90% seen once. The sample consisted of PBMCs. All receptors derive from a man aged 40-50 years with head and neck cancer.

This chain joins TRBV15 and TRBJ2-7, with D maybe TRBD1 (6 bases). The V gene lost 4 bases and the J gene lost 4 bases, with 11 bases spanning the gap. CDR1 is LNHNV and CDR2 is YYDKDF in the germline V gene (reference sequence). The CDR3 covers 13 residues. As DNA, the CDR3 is TGTGCCACCAGCACGGGACACCAATACGAGCAGTACTTC. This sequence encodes CATSTGHQYEQYF.

CDR3 DNA sequence: TGTGCCAGCAGCCCTAATGAACCCGGGGGTTCACCCCTCCACTTT. Amino acid sequence: CASSPNEPGGSPLHF. The chain joins TRBV4-2 to TRBJ1-6; D might be TRBD1 (5 bases). The germline CDR1 and CDR2 sequences are LGHNA and YNFKEQ. The CDR3 is 15 amino acids. The V end lost 4 bases, the J end lost 9 bases, and 16 bases lay between the germline ends.

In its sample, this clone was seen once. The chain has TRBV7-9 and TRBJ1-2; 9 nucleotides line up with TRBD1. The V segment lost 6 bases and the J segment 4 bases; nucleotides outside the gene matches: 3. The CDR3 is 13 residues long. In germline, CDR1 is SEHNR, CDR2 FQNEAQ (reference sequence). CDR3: CASSPGQGYGYTF. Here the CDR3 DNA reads TGTGCCAGCAGTCCGGGACAGGGCTATGGCTACACCTTC.

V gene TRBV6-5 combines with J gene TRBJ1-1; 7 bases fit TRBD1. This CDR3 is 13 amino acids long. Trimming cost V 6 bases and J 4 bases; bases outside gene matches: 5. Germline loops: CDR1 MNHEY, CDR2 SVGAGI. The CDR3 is CASSDQGVTEAFF. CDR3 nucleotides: TGTGCCAGCAGCGATCAGGGGGTCACTGAAGCTTTCTTT.

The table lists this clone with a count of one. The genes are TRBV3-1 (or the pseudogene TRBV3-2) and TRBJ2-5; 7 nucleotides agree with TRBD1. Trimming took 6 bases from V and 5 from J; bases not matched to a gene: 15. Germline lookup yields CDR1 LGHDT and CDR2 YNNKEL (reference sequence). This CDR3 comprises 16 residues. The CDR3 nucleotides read TGTGCCAGCAGACTTCAACAGACACAGGGGCGGGAGACCCAGTACTTC. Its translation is CASRLQQTQGRETQYF.

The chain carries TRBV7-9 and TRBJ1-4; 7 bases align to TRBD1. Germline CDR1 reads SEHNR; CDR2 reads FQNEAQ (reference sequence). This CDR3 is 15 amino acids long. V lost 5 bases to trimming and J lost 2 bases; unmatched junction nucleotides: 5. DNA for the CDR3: TGTGCCAGCAGCCTCCAACAGGGGACTAATGAAAAACTGTTTTTT. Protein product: CASSLQQGTNEKLFF. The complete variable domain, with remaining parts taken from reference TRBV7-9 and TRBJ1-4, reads DTGVSQNPRHKITKRGQNVTFRCDPISEHNRLYWYRQTLGQGPEFLTYFQNEAQLEKSRLLSDRFSAERPKGSFSTLEIQRTEQGDSAMYLCASSLQQGTNEKLFFGSGTQLSVL.

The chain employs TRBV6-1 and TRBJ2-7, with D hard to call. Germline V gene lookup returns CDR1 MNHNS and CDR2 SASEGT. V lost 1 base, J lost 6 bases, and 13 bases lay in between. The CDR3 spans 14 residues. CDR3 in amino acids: CASSEVQHRGEQYF. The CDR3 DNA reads TGTGCCAGCAGTGAAGTGCAACACAGAGGCGAGCAGTACTTC.

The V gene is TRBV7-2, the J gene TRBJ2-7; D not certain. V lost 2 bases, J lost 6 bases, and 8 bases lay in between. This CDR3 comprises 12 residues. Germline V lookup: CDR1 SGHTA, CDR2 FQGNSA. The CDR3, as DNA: TGTGCCAGCAGCTTAAGCCAGTTCGAGCAGTACTTC. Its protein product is CASSLSQFEQYF.

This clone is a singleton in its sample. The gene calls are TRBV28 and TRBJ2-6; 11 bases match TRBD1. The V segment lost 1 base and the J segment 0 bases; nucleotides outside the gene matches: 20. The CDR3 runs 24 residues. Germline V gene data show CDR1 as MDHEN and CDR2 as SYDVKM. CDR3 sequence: CASSLSPTFGQGAEGPSGANVLTF. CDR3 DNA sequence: TGTGCCAGCAGTTTATCCCCCACTTTCGGACAGGGGGCTGAGGGTCCCTCTGGGGCCAACGTCCTGACTTTC.

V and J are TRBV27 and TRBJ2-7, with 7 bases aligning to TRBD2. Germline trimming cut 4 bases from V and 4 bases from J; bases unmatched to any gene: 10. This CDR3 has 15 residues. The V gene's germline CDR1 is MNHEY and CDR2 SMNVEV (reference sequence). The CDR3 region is CASSSSNLRGYEQYF. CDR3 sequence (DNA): TGTGCCAGCAGTTCTTCTAACCTGCGGGGGTACGAGCAGTACTTC.

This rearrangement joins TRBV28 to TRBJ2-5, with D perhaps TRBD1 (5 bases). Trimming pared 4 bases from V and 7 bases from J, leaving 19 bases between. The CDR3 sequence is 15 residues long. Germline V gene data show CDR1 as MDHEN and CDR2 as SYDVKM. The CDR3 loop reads CASSSTRVRPATQYF. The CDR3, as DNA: TGTGCCAGCAGTTCCACCAGGGTCAGGCCGGCGACCCAGTACTTC.

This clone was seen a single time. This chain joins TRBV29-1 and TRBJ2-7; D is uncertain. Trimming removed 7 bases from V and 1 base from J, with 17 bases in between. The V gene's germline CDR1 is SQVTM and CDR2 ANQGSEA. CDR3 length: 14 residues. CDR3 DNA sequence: TGCAGCGCCATGCTACAGCCGACTTCCTACGAGCAGTACTTC. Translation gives CSAMLQPTSYEQYF.

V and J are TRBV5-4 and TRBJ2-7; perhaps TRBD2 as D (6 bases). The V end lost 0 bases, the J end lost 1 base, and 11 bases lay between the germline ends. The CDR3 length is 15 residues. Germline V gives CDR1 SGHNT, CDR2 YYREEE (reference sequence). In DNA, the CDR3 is TGTGCCAGCAGCTTGGCGCGGGATGGTTCCTACGAGCAGTACTTC. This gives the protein CASSLARDGSYEQYF.

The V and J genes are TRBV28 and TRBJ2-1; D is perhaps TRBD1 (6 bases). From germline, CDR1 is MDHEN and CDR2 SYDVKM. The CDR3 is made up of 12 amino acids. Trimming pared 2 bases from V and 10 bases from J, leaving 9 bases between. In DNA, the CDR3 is TGTGCCAGCAGTTTACAGCAGGGGGAGCAGTTCTTC. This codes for CASSLQQGEQFF. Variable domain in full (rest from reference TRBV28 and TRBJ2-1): DVKVTQSSRYLVKRTGEKVFLECVQDMDHENMFWYRQDPGLGLRLIYFSYDVKMKEKGDIPEGYSVSREKKERFSLILESASTNQTSMYLCASSLQQGEQFFGPGTRLTVL.

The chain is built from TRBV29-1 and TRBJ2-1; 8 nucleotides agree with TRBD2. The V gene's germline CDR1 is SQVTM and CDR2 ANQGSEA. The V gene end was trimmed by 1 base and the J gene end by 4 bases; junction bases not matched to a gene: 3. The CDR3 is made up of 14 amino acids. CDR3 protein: CSVEGSGAYNEQFF. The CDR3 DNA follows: TGCAGCGTTGAAGGTAGCGGGGCGTACAATGAGCAGTTCTTC.

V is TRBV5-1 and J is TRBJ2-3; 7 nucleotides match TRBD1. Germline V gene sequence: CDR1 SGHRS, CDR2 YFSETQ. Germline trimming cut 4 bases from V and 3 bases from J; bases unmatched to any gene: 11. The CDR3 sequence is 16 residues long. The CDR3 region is CASSPSGGQATDTQYF. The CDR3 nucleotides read TGCGCCAGCAGCCCGTCGGGCGGACAGGCAACAGATACGCAGTATTTT.

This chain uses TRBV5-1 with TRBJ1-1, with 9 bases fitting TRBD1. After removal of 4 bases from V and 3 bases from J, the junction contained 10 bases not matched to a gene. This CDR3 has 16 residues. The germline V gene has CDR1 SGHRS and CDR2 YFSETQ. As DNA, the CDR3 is TGCGCCAGCAGCCAGGGACAGGGAGGGTCGTACACTGAAGCTTTCTTT. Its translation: CASSQGQGGSYTEAFF.

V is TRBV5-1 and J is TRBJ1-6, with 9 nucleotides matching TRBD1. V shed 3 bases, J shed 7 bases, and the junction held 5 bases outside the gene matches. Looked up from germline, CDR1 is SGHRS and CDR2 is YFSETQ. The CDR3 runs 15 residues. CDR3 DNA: TGCGCCAGCAGCTCGACCGGGACAGGGAATTCACCCCTCCACTTT. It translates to CASSSTGTGNSPLHF. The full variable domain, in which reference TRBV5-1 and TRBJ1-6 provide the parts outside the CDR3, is KAGVTQTPRYLIKTRGQQVTLSCSPISGHRSVSWYQQTPGQGLQFLFEYFSETQRNKGNFPGRFSGRQFSNSRSEMNVSTLELGDSALYLCASSSTGTGNSPLHFGNGTRLTVT.

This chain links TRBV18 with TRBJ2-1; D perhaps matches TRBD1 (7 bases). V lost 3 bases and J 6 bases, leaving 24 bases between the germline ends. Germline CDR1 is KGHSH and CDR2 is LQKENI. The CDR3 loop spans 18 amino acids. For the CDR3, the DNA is TGTGCCAGCTCACCCGGAGGGGGCTCTAGTTATTATAGCAATGAGCAGTTCTTC. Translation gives CASSPGGGSSYYSNEQFF.

CDR3 amino acids: CASRDRGNQPQHF. Here the CDR3 DNA reads TGTGCCAGCAGAGACAGGGGGAATCAGCCCCAGCATTTT. The J gene is TRBJ1-5, the V gene TRBV6-5; TRBD1 matches 9 bases. Trimming at V came to 6 bases and at J to 4 bases, leaving 1 base not matched to a gene. There are 13 residues in the CDR3. CDR1 and CDR2 from the germline V gene are MNHEY and SVGAGI.

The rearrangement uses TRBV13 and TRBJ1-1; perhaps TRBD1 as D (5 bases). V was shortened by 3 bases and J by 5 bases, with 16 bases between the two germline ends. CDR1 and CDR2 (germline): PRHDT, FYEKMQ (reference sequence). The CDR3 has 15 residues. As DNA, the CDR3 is TGTGCCAGCAGCTTCTGGGACCCTGGCGGGACTGAAGCTTTCTTT. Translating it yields CASSFWDPGGTEAFF.

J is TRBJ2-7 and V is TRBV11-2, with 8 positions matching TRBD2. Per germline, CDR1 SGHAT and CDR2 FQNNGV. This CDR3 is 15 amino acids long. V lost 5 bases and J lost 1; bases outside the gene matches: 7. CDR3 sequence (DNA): TGTGCCAGCAGCGGTGGGCCTAGCGGGTCCTACGAGCAGTACTTC. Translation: CASSGGPSGSYEQYF. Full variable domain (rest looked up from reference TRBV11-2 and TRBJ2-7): EAGVAQSPRYKIIEKRQSVAFWCNPISGHATLYWYQQILGQGPKLLIQFQNNGVVDDSQLPKDRFSAERLKGVDSTLKIQPAKLEDSAVYLCASSGGPSGSYEQYFGPGTRLTVT.

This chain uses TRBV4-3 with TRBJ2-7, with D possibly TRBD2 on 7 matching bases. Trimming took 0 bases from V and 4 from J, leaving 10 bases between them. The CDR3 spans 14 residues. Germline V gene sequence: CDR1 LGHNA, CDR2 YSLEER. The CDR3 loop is CASSQDAGAYEQYF. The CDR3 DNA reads TGCGCCAGCAGCCAAGATGCGGGGGCATACGAGCAGTACTTC.